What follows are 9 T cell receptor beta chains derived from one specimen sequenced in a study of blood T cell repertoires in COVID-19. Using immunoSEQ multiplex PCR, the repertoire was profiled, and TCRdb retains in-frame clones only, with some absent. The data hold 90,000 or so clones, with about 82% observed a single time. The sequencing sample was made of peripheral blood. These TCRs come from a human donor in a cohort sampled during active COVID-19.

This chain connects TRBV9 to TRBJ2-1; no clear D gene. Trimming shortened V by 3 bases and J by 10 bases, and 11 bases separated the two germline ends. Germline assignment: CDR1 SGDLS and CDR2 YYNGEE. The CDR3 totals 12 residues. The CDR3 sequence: CASSGTLEEQFF. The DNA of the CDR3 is TGTGCCAGCAGCGGCACTCTCGAGGAGCAGTTCTTC.

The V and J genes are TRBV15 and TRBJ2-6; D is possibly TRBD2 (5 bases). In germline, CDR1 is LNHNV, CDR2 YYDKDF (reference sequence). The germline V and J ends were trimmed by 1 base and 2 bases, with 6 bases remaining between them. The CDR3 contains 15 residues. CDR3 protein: CATSRGGAGANVLTF. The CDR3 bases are TGTGCCACCAGCAGAGGGGGAGCTGGGGCCAACGTCCTGACTTTC.

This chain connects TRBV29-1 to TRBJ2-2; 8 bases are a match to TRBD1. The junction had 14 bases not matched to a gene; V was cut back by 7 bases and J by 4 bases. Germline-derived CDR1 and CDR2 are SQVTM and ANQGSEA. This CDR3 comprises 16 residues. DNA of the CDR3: TGCAGCGGACAGGTTGTTACAGGGGGAAGCACCGGGGAGCTGTTTTTT. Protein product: CSGQVVTGGSTGELFF.

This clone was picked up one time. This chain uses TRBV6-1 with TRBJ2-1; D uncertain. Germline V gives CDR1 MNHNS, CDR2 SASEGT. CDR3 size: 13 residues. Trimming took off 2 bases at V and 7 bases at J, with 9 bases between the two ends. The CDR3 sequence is CASSEIAGNEQFF. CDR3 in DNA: TGTGCCAGCAGTGAAATCGCCGGTAATGAGCAGTTCTTC.

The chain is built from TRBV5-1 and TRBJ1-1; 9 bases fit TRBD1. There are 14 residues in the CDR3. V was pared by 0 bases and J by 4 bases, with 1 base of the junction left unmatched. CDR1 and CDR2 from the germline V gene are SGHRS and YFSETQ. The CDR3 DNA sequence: TGCGCCAGCAGCTTGGGGGACAGGGCCACTGAAGCTTTCTTT. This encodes CASSLGDRATEAFF.

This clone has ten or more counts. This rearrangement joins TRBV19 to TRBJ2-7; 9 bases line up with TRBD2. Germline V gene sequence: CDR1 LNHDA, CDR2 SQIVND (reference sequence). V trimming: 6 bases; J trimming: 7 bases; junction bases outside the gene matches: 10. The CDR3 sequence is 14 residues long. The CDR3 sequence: CASSPGTSTWEQYF. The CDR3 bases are TGTGCCAGTAGCCCCGGGACTAGCACCTGGGAGCAGTACTTC.

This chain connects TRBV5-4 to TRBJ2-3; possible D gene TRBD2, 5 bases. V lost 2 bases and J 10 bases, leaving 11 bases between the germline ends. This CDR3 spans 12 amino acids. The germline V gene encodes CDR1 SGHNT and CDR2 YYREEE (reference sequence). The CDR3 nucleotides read TGTGCCAGCAGCTTAAAGCCGGAGGCGCAGTATTTT. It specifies CASSLKPEAQYF.

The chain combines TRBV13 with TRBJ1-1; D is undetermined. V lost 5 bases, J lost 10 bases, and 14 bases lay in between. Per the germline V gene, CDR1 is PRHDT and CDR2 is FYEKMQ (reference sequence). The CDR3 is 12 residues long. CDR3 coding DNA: TGTGCCAGCAGCCCCTTCCGCGGCGGAGCTTTCTTT. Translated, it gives CASSPFRGGAFF.

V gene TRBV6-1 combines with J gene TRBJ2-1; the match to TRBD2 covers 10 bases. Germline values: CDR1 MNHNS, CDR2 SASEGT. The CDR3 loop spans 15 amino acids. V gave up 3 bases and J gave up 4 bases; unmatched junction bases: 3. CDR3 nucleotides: TGTGCCAGCAGTGATGGACTAGCGGCTTACAATGAGCAGTTCTTC. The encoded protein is CASSDGLAAYNEQFF.